The rows below give T cell receptor beta chains drawn from one sample of a study of cytomegalovirus exposure and HLA in healthy donors. The protocol was immunoSEQ multiplex PCR, while the TCRdb copy is restricted to in-frame clones and leaves out a portion. The sample has about 200,000 clones, around 79% seen once; the top ten hold more than 1.5%. Sample: PBMCs. These receptors were taken from a woman in her forties or fifties in good health and CMV-seronegative. Both conserved end residues are part of each CDR3. Each record gives: D gene, V gene, J gene, clone size, CDR3 protein, CDR3 DNA. A D gene is named only where the DNA matches it firmly. Clone sizes are given selectively: once, few, many, or a class where the clone is expanded.

-	TRBV7-9	TRBJ1-2	-	CASSTAGMEGYTF	TGTGCCAGCAGCACGGCAGGGATGGAGGGCTACACCTTC
-	TRBV7-2	TRBJ2-7	-	CASSSTGPQGGEQYF	TGTGCCAGCAGCAGCACAGGCCCCCAGGGGGGCGAGCAGTACTTC
TRBD1	TRBV28	TRBJ1-1	-	CASRGDRGRTEAFF	TGTGCCAGCAGGGGGGACAGGGGGCGGACTGAAGCTTTCTTT
TRBD1	TRBV7-2	TRBJ1-3	-	CASSLQGAGGNTIYF	TGTGCCAGCAGCTTACAGGGGGCTGGCGGAAACACCATATATTTT
TRBD2	TRBV7-6	TRBJ2-7	-	CASSLGGLREGYEQYF	TGTGCCAGCAGCTTAGGGGGTCTCCGGGAGGGGTACGAGCAGTACTTC
TRBD1	TRBV6-5	TRBJ1-6	-	CASSYRGTGASPLHF	TGTGCCAGCAGTTATCGCGGGACAGGGGCTTCACCCCTCCACTTT
-	TRBV4-1	TRBJ2-2	-	CASSHLNTGELFF	TGCGCCAGCAGCCACCTAAACACCGGGGAGCTGTTTTTT
-	TRBV2	TRBJ1-1	few	CASRYGNMNTEAFF	TGTGCCAGCAGGTACGGGAACATGAACACTGAAGCTTTCTTT
TRBD2	TRBV5-4	TRBJ2-1	-	CASSFRTSGASSYNEQFF	TGTGCCAGCAGCTTCAGGACTAGCGGGGCCAGCTCCTACAATGAGCAGTTCTTC
TRBD1	TRBV28	TRBJ2-2	-	CASSSGGRGRTTGELFF	TGTGCCAGCAGCTCCGGTGGCAGGGGGCGGACCACCGGGGAGCTGTTTTTT
-	TRBV4-3	TRBJ2-7	-	CASSQLTGTYPRYF	TGCGCCAGCAGCCAACTGACCGGGACTTACCCGCGGTACTTC
-	TRBV28	TRBJ2-7	-	CASSFGRSPYEQYF	TGTGCCAGCAGTTTTGGGAGGTCCCCCTACGAGCAGTACTTC
TRBD2	TRBV9	TRBJ2-7	-	CASGPGGVIEQYF	TGTGCCAGCGGCCCCGGGGGGGTAATCGAGCAGTACTTC
-	TRBV5-1	TRBJ1-1	-	CASSSGAGIKNTEAFF	TGCGCCAGCAGCTCGGGCGCAGGGATTAAAAACACTGAAGCTTTCTTT
TRBD1	TRBV7-2	TRBJ1-1	few	CASSWTGGSTEAFF	TGTGCCAGCAGCTGGACAGGGGGTAGCACTGAAGCTTTCTTT
-	TRBV7-8	TRBJ2-2	-	CASSSGTGGGGNTGELFF	TGTGCCAGCAGCTCCGGGACTGGAGGGGGGGGCAACACCGGGGAGCTGTTTTTT
TRBD1	TRBV18	TRBJ1-2	-	CASSPGQGGGGYTF	TGTGCCAGCTCACCTGGACAGGGCGGTGGTGGCTACACCTTC
TRBD1	TRBV27	TRBJ1-1	few	CASSSGTGNTEAFF	TGTGCCAGCAGTTCAGGGACAGGTAACACTGAAGCTTTCTTT
-	TRBV28	TRBJ1-2	-	CASSFNSNYGYTF	TGTGCCAGCAGTTTTAATTCTAACTATGGCTACACCTTC
-	TRBV7-9	TRBJ2-7	-	CASSPRRGGYEQYF	TGTGCCAGCAGCCCCCGAAGGGGCGGCTACGAGCAGTACTTC
TRBD2	TRBV4-1	TRBJ2-1	-	CASSQASGTRGNEQFF	TGCGCCAGCAGCCAAGCGTCCGGGACTAGGGGCAATGAGCAGTTCTTC
TRBD1	TRBV7-2	TRBJ1-5	-	CASSREGQDNQPQHF	TGTGCCAGCAGCCGAGAGGGACAGGACAATCAGCCCCAGCATTTT
TRBD2	TRBV6-6	TRBJ2-5	-	CASSYAVLAGAETQYF	TGTGCCAGCAGTTACGCCGTACTAGCGGGGGCAGAGACCCAGTACTTC
TRBD1	TRBV7-9	TRBJ1-1	-	CASSTTGRNTEAFF	TGTGCCAGCAGCACGACAGGGAGGAACACTGAAGCTTTCTTT
-	TRBV5-5	TRBJ2-1	-	CASSYGGTEQFF	TGTGCCAGCAGCTACGGTGGTACTGAGCAGTTCTTC
-	TRBV2	TRBJ1-1	once	CASRGEWGGIPEAFF	TGTGCCAGCAGAGGTGAATGGGGGGGAATCCCTGAAGCTTTCTTT
-	TRBV28	TRBJ2-1	once	CASRPGGSGSYNEQFF	TGTGCCAGCAGACCCGGAGGCTCCGGCTCCTACAATGAGCAGTTCTTC
-	TRBV7-9	TRBJ2-1	few	CASSSSPGAYNEQFF	TGTGCCAGCAGCTCGTCCCCAGGGGCATACAATGAGCAGTTCTTC
TRBD1	TRBV5-4	TRBJ2-3	-	CASGLGTAVWGLTDTQYF	TGTGCCAGCGGCCTTGGGACAGCAGTCTGGGGTCTCACAGATACGCAGTATTTT
-	TRBV2	TRBJ2-7	few	CASRRGIYEQYF	TGTGCCAGCAGGCGGGGTATCTACGAGCAGTACTTC
-	TRBV7-8	TRBJ1-2	-	CASSLTQISSYGYTF	TGTGCCAGCAGCTTAACGCAGATCTCTTCCTATGGCTACACCTTC
-	TRBV7-9	TRBJ1-6	-	CASSLTGPGNSPLHF	TGTGCCAGCAGCTTAACGGGCCCAGGGAATTCACCCCTCCACTTT
TRBD2	TRBV10-3	TRBJ2-7	few	CASGLAGRDYEQYF	TGTGCCAGCGGACTAGCGGGAAGGGACTACGAGCAGTACTTC
-	TRBV7-3	TRBJ2-1	few	CASSDGRDNEQFF	TGTGCCAGCAGCGATGGCCGGGACAATGAGCAGTTCTTC
TRBD1	TRBV29-1	TRBJ1-3	few	CSVSQGESGNTIYF	TGCAGCGTTTCTCAGGGGGAATCTGGAAACACCATATATTTT
-	TRBV19	TRBJ2-2	-	CASSIIGGATGELFF	TGTGCCAGTAGTATAATAGGGGGGGCAACCGGGGAGCTGTTTTTT
-	TRBV6-5	TRBJ1-1	-	CASRRDGQKNTEAFF	TGTGCCAGCAGGAGGGATGGGCAGAAGAACACTGAAGCTTTCTTT
TRBD2	TRBV2	TRBJ2-1	-	CASGRGGSYNEQFF	TGTGCCAGCGGGCGGGGGGGGTCCTACAATGAGCAGTTCTTC
TRBD2	TRBV30	TRBJ2-1	-	CAWSVGLAGVDEQFF	TGTGCCTGGAGTGTAGGGCTAGCGGGAGTCGATGAGCAGTTCTTC
-	TRBV7-2	TRBJ2-1	-	CASSLRGAYNEQFF	TGTGCCAGCAGCTTGCGCGGGGCCTACAATGAGCAGTTCTTC
-	TRBV4-3	TRBJ2-7	-	CASSNLEGNGVQYF	TGCGCCAGCAGCAACTTGGAGGGGAACGGGGTGCAGTACTTC
-	TRBV9	TRBJ2-7	-	CASSPTAGLSHEQYF	TGTGCCAGCAGCCCTACAGCAGGGTTATCCCACGAGCAGTACTTC